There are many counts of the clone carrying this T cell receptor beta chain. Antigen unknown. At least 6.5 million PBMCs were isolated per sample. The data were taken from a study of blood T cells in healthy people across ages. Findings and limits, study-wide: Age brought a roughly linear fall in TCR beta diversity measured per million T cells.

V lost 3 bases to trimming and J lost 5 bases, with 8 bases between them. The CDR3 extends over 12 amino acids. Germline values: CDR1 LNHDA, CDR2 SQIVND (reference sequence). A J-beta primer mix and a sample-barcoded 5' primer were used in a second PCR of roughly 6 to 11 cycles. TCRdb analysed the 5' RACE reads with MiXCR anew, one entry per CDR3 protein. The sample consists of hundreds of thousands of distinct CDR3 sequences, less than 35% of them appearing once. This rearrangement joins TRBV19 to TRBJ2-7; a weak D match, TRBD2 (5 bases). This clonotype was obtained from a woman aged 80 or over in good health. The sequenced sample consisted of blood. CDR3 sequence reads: CASSMMGDEQYF. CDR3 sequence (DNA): TGTGCCAGTAGTATGATGGGAGACGAGCAGTACTTC. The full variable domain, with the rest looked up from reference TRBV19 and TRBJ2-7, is DGGITQSPKYLFRKEGQNVTLSCEQNLNHDAMYWYRQDPGQGLRLIYYSQIVNDFQKGDIAEGYSVSREKKESFPLTVTSAQKNPTAFYLCASSMMGDEQYFGPGTRLTVT.